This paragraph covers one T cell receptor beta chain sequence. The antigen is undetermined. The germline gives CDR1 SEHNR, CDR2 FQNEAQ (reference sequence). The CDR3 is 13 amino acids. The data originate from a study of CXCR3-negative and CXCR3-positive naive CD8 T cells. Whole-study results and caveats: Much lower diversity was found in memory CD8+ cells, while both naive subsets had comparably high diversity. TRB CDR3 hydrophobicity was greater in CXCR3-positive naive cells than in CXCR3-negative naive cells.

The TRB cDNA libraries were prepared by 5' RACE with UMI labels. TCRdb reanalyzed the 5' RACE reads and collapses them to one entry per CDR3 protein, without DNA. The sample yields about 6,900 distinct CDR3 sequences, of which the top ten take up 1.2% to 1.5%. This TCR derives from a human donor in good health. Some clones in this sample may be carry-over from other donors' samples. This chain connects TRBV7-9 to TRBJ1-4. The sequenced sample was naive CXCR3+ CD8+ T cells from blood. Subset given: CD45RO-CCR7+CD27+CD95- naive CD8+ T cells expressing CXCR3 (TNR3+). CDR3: CASSLAPGEKLFF.